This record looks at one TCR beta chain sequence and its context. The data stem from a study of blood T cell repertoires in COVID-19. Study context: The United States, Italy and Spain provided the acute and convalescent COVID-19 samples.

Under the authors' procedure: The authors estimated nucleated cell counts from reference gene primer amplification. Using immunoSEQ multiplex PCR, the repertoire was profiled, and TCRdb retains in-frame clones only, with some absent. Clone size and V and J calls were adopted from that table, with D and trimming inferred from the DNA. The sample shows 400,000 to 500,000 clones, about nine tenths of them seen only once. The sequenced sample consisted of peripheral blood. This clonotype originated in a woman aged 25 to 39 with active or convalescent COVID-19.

Here the CDR3 reads CASSQIAGNTEAFF. The CDR3 DNA follows: TGTGCCAGCAGCCAAATCGCAGGGAACACTGAAGCTTTCTTT. The chain recombines TRBV7-2 with TRBJ1-1; no clear D. CDR3 size: 14 residues. The ends were cut back, 5 bases at V and 1 base at J, with 11 bases in the middle. Germline assignment: CDR1 SGHTA and CDR2 FQGNSA.